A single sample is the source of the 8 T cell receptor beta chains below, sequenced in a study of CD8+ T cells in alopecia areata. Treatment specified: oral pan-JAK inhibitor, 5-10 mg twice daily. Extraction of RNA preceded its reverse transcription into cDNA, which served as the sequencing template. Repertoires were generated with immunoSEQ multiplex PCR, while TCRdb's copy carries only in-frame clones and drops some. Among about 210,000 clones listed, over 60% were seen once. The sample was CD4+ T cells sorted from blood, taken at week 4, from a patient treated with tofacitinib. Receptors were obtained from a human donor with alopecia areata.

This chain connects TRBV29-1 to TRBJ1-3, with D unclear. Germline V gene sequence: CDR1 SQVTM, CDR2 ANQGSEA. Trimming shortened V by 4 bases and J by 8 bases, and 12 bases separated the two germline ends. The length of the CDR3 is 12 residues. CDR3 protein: CSVGTRRDTIYF. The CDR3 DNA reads TGCAGCGTTGGAACAAGGAGGGACACCATATATTTT.

The CDR3 nucleotides are TGCGCCAGCAGCCAAGGACCCGGTGGGCAGTTCTTC. Protein: CASSQGPGGQFF. This chain links TRBV4-3 with TRBJ2-1; D not certain. The germline V gene has CDR1 LGHNA and CDR2 YSLEER. Trimming removed 1 base from V and 12 bases from J, with 10 bases in between. The CDR3 sequence is 12 residues long.

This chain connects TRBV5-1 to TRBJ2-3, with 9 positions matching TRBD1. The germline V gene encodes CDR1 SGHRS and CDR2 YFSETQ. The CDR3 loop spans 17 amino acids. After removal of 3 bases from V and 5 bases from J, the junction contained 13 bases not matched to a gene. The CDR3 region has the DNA TGCGCCAGCAGCTCGGGACAGGGACTTATTGCTGGAGATACGCAGTATTTT. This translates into CASSSGQGLIAGDTQYF.

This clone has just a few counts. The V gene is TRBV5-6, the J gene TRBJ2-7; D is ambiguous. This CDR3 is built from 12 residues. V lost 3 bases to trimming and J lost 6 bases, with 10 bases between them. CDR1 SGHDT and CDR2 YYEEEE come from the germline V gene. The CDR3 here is CASSSSDIEQYF. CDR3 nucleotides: TGTGCCAGCAGCTCCTCGGATATCGAGCAGTACTTC.

CDR3 region: CASSKRGQETQYF. In DNA form, the CDR3 reads TGTGCCAGCAGCAAGCGGGGGCAAGAGACCCAGTACTTC. The chain uses TRBV11-2 and TRBJ2-5; TRBD2 aligns across 8 bases. CDR1 is SGHAT and CDR2 is FQNNGV in the germline V gene. V dropped 5 bases and J dropped 2; count of bases not matched to a gene: 1. The CDR3 totals 13 residues.

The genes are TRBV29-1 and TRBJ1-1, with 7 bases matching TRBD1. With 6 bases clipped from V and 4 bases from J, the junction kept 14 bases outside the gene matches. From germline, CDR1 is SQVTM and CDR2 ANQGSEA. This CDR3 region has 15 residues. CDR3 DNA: TGCAGCGTCGAAACTAGGGGGCGCGGATCCACTGAAGCTTTCTTT. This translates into CSVETRGRGSTEAFF.

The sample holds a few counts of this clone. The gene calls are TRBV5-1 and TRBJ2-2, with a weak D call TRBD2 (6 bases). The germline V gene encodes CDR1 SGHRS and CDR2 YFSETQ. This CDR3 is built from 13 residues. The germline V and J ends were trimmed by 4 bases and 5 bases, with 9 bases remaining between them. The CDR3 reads CASSGGVTGELFF. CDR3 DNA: TGCGCCAGCAGCGGAGGGGTTACCGGGGAGCTGTTTTTT.

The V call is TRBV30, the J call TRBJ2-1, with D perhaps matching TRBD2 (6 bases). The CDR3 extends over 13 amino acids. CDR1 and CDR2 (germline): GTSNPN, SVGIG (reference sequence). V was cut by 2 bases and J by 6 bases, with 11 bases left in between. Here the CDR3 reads CAWSWDFTNEQFF. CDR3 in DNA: TGTGCCTGGAGTTGGGACTTCACCAATGAGCAGTTCTTC.